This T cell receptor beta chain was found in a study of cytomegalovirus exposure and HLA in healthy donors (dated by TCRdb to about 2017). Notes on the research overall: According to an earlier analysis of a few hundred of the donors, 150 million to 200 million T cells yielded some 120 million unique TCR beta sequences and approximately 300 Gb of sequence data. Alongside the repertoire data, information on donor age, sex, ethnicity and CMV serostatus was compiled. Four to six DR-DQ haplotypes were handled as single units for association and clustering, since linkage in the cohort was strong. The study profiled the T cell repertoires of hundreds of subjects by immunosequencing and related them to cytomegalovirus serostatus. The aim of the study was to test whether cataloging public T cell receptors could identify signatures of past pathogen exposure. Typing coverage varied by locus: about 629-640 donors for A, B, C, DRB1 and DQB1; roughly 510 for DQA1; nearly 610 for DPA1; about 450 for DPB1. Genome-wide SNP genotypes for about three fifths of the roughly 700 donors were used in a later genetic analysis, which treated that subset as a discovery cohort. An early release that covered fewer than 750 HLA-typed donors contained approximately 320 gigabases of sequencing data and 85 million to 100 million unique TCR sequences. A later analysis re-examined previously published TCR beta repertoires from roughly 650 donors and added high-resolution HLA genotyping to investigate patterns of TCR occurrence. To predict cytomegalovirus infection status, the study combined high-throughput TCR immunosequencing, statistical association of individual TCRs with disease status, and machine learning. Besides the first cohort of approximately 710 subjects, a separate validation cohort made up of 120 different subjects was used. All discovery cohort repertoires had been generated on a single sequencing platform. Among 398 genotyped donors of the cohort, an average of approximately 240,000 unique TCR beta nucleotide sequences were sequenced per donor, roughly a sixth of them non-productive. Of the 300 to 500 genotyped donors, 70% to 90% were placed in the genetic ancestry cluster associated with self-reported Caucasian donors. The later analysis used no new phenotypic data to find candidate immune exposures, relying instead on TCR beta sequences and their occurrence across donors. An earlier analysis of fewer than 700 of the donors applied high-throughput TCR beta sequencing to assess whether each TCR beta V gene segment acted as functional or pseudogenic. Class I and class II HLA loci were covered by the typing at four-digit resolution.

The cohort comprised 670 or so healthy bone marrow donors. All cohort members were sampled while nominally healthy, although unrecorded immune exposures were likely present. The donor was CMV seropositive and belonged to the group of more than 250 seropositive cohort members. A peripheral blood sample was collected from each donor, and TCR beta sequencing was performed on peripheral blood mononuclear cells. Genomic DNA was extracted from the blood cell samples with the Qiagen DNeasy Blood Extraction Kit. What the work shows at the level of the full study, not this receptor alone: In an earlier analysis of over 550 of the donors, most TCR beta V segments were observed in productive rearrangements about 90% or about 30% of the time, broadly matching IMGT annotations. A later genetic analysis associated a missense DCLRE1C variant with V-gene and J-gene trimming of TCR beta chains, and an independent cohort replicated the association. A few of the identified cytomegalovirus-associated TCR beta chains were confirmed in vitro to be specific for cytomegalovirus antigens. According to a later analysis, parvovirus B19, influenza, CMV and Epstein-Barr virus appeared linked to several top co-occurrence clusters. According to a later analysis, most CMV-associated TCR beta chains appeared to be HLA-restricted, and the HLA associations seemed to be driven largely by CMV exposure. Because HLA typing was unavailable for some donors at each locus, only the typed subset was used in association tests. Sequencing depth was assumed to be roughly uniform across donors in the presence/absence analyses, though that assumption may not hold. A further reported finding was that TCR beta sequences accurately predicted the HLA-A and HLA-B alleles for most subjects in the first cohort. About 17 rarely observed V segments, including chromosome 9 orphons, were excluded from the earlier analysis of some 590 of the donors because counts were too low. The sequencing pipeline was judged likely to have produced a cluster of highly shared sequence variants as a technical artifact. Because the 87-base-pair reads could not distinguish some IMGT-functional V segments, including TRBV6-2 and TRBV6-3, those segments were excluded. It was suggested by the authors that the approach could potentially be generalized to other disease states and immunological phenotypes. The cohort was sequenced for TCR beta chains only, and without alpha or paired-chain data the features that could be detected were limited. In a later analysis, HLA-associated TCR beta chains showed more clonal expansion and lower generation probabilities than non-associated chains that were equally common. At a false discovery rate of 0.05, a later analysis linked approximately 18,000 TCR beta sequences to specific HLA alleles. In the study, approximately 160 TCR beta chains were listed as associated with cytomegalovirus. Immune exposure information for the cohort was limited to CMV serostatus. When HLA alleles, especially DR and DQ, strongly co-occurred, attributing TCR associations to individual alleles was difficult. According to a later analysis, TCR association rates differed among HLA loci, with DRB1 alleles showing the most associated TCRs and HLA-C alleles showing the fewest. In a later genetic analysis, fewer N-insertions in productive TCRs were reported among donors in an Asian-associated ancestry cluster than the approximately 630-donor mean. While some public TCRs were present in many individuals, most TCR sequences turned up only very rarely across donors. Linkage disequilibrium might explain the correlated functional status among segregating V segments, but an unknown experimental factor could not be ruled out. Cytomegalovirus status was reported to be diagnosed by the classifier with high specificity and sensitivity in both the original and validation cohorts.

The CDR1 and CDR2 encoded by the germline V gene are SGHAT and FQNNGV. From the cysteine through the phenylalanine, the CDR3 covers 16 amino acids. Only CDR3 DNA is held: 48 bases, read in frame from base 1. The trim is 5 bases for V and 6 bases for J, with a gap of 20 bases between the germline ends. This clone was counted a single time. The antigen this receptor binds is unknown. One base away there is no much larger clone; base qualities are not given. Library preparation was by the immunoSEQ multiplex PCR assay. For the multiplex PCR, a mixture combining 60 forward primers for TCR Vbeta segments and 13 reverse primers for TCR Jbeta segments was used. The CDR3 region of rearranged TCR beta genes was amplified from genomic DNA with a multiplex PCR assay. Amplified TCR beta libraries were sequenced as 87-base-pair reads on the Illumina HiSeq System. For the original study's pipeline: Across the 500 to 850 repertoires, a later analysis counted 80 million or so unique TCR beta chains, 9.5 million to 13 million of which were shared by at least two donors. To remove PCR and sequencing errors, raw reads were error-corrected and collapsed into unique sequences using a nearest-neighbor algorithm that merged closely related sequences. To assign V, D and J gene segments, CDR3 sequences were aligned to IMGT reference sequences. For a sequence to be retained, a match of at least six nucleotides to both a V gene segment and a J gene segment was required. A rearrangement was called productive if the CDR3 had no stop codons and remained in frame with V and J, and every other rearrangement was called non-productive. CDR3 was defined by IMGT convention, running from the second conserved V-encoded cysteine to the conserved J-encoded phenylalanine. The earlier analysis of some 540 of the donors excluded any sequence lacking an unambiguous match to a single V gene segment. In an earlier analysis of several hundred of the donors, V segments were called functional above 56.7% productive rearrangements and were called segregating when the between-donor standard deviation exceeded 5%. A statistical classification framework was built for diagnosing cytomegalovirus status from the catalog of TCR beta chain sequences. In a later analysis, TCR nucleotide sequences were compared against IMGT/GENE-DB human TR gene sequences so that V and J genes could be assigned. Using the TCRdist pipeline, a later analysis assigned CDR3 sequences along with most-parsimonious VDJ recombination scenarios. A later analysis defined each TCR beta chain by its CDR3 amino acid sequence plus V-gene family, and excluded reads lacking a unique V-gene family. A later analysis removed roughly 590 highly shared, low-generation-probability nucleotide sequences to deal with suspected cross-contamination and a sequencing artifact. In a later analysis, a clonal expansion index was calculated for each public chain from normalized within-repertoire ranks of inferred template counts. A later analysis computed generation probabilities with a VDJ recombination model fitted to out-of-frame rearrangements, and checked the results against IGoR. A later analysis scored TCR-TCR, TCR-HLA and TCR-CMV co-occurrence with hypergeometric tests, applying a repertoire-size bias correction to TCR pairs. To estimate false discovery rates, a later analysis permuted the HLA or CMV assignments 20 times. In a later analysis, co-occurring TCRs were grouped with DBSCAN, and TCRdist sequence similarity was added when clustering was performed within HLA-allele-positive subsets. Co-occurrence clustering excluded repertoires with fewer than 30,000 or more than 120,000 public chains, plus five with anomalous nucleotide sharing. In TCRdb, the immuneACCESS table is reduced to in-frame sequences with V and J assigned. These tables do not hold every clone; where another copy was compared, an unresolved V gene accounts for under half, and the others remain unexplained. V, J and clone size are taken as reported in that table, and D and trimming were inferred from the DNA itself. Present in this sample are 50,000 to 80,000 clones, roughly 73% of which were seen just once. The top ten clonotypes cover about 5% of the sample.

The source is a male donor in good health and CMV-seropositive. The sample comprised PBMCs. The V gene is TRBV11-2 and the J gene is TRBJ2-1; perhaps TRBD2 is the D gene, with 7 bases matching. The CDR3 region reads CASSLQVWGGGNEQFF. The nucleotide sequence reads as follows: TGTGCCAGCAGCCTACAAGTGTGGGGGGGCGGCAATGAGCAGTTCTTC.